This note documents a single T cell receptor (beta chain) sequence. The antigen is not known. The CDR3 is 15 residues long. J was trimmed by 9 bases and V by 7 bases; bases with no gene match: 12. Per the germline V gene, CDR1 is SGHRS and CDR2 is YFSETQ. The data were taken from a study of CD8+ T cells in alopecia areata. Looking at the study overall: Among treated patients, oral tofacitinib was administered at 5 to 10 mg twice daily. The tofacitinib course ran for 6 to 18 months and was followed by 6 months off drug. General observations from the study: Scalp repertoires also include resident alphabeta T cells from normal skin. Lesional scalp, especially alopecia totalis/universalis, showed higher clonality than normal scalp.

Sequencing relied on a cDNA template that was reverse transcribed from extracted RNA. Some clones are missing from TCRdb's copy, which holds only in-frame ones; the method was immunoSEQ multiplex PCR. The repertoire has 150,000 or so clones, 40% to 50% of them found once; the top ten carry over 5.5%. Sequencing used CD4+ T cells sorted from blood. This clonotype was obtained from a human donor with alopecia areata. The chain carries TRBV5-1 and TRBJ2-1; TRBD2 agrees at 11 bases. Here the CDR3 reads CASASLAGVSSEQFF. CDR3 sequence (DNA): TGCGCCAGCGCTTCACTAGCGGGAGTATCGAGTGAGCAGTTCTTC. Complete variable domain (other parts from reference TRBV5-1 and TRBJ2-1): KAGVTQTPRYLIKTRGQQVTLSCSPISGHRSVSWYQQTPGQGLQFLFEYFSETQRNKGNFPGRFSGRQFSNSRSEMNVSTLELGDSALYLCASASLAGVSSEQFFGPGTRLTVL.